This passage covers 20 T cell receptor beta chains from one sample sequenced in a study of cytomegalovirus exposure and HLA in healthy donors. The PCR contained 60 Vbeta and 13 Jbeta primers. The table came from immunoSEQ multiplex PCR; TCRdb's copy has only in-frame clones and leaves some out. This sample carries some 150,000 clones, roughly 76% of them seen once, and the ten largest clones take under 2%. Input material: PBMCs. The receptors shown here come from a female donor in good health and CMV-seronegative.

This clone was counted a single time. The chain employs TRBV28 and TRBJ1-2; the D gene is possibly TRBD1 (5 bases). The CDR3 loop spans 14 amino acids. Trimming took off 7 bases at V and 0 bases at J, with 12 bases between the two ends. CDR1 and CDR2 (germline): MDHEN, SYDVKM. The CDR3 bases are TGTGCCAGCACCGGGGGGACGGCTAACTATGGCTACACCTTC. Amino acid sequence: CASTGGTANYGYTF.

The chain joins TRBV18 to TRBJ1-2; 7 bases agree with TRBD1. CDR3 length equals 15 residues. Germline V gives CDR1 KGHSH, CDR2 LQKENI. V dropped 3 bases and J dropped 7; count of bases not matched to a gene: 11. The CDR3 reads CASSPDPGTEFGYTF. The CDR3 DNA follows: TGTGCCAGCTCACCGGATCCGGGGACAGAGTTTGGCTACACCTTC. The full variable domain, with the rest looked up from reference TRBV18 and TRBJ1-2, is NAGVMQNPRHLVRRRGQEARLRCSPMKGHSHVYWYRQLPEEGLKFMVYLQKENIIDESGMPKERFSAEFPKEGPSILRIQQVVRGDSAAYFCASSPDPGTEFGYTFGSGTRLTVV.

J is TRBJ2-1 and V is TRBV27, with 12 bases that match TRBD2. Germline V gives CDR1 MNHEY, CDR2 SMNVEV (reference sequence). Trimming removed 4 bases from V and 7 bases from J; junction bases left unmatched: 8. The CDR3 contains 16 residues. The CDR3, as DNA: TGTGCCAGCAGTTCCCAGACTAGCGGGAGTTGGAATGAGCAGTTCTTC. This encodes CASSSQTSGSWNEQFF.

The chain employs TRBV6-4 and TRBJ1-2, with unresolved D. Per the germline V gene, CDR1 is MRHNA and CDR2 is SNTAGT. V was pared by 0 bases and J by 2 bases, with 10 bases between. The CDR3 spans 15 residues. Here the CDR3 DNA reads TGTGCCAGCAGTGACTCGCCTAGCGCCAACTATGGCTACACCTTC. Translation gives CASSDSPSANYGYTF.

This clone turned up a few times. The V gene is TRBV6-1, the J gene TRBJ2-3, with 11 bases lining up with TRBD1. This CDR3 contains 15 residues. CDR1 is MNHNS and CDR2 is SASEGT in the germline V gene. Trimming took 1 base from V and 4 from J; bases not matched to a gene: 1. The CDR3 DNA sequence: TGTGCCAGCAGTGAAGGGACAGGGGGCGCAGATACGCAGTATTTT. It codes for CASSEGTGGADTQYF.

To note about this clone: A junction end diverges from the germline sequence, so it may reflect a read error. The CDR3 DNA is TGTTCCAGCCGGGACAGGGGGCGAGGCTACACCTTC. Encoded protein: CSSRDRGRGYTF. The chain carries TRBV7-9 and TRBJ1-2; the match to TRBD1 covers 12 bases. The CDR3 consists of 12 residues. The germline gives CDR1 SEHNR, CDR2 FQNEAQ (reference sequence).

The chain carries TRBV6-5 and TRBJ2-3, with a weak D call TRBD1 (6 bases). The germline V gene has CDR1 MNHEY and CDR2 SVGAGI. This CDR3 comprises 14 residues. The V gene lost 8 bases and the J gene lost 3 bases, with 15 bases spanning the gap. Written as DNA, the CDR3 is TGTGCCAGCGCACAAACCAGGGGTACAGATACGCAGTATTTT. This gives the protein CASAQTRGTDTQYF.

The rearrangement joins TRBV6-5 to TRBJ2-3, with 7 nucleotides matching TRBD2. J lost 3 bases, V lost 2 bases, and 8 bases had no gene match. This CDR3 is built from 16 residues. CDR1 and CDR2 (germline): MNHEY, SVGAGI. The CDR3 reads CASSYRTSGATDTQYF. Here the CDR3 DNA reads TGTGCCAGCAGTTACCGAACGAGCGGGGCGACAGATACGCAGTATTTT.

The chain employs TRBV12-1 and TRBJ1-5. TRBV12-1 is annotated as a pseudogene. The CDR3 runs to 14 residues. The CDR3 loop reads CASSSAGRGQPQHF. In DNA form, the CDR3 reads TGTGCCAGCAGCTCGGCGGGAAGGGGTCAGCCCCAGCATTTT.

This clone was recorded a few times. The V call is TRBV5-6, the J call TRBJ2-5; TRBD1 is a possible D gene (6 bases). V lost 1 base and J 5 bases, leaving 15 bases between the germline ends. Germline lookup yields CDR1 SGHDT and CDR2 YYEEEE. This CDR3 is 15 amino acids long. The CDR3, as DNA: TGTGCCAGCAGCTTGCGAGCAGGGGTCGTGGAGACCCAGTACTTC. This translates into CASSLRAGVVETQYF.

The chain joins TRBV5-6 to TRBJ2-2; 9 bases match TRBD1. J lost 4 bases, V lost 4 bases, and 5 bases had no gene match. CDR3 length: 15 residues. Germline V gene data show CDR1 as SGHDT and CDR2 as YYEEEE. CDR3 sequence (DNA): TGTGCCAGCAGCGCCTCGGGACAGGGCACCGGGGAGCTGTTTTTT. As protein: CASSASGQGTGELFF. Looking up the rest from reference TRBV5-6 and TRBJ2-2 gives the full variable domain: DAGVTQSPTHLIKTRGQQVTLRCSPKSGHDTVSWYQQALGQGPQFIFQYYEEEERQRGNFPDRFSGHQFPNYSSELNVNALLLGDSALYLCASSASGQGTGELFFGEGSRLTVL.

This clone was observed a few times. This chain connects TRBV6-1 to TRBJ1-1; possible D gene TRBD1, 6 bases. The CDR3 spans 14 residues. From germline, CDR1 is MNHNS and CDR2 SASEGT. Trimming took off 2 bases at V and 1 base at J, with 8 bases between the two ends. CDR3 protein: CASSELTGNTEAFF. CDR3 nucleotide sequence: TGTGCCAGCAGTGAACTGACAGGGAACACTGAAGCTTTCTTT.

In this sample, this clone turned up once. The rearrangement uses TRBV27 and TRBJ1-1, with D unclear. Trimming left V 11 bases short and J 4 bases short, with 14 bases between. From germline, CDR1 is MNHEY and CDR2 SMNVEV (reference sequence). CDR3 length: 12 amino acids. CDR3 bases: TGTGCCGGAGACGGTCTTGGCACTGAAGCTTTCTTT. It yields the protein CAGDGLGTEAFF.

V is TRBV10-2 and J is TRBJ1-1, with 8 bases lining up with TRBD1. V lost 3 bases to trimming and J lost 1 base; unmatched junction nucleotides: 7. This CDR3 is 16 amino acids long. Germline-derived CDR1 and CDR2 are WSHSY and SAAADI. The CDR3 DNA reads TGCGCCAGCAGTGATGCCAGGGGGCGAGGGAACACTGAAGCTTTCTTT. Its protein is CASSDARGRGNTEAFF.

The chain combines TRBV5-1 with TRBJ2-3; perhaps TRBD1 as D (6 bases). The CDR3 consists of 15 residues. CDR1 is SGHRS and CDR2 is YFSETQ in the germline V gene. V was cut by 0 bases and J by 0 bases, with 8 bases left in between. In nucleotides, the CDR3 is TGCGCCAGCAGCTTGGGGACAGCCAGCACAGATACGCAGTATTTT. Protein sequence: CASSLGTASTDTQYF.

This clone was seen a few times. The chain uses TRBV7-8 and TRBJ2-1; D gene unclear. Germline CDR1 is SGHVS and CDR2 is FQNEAQ. Trimming pared 5 bases from V and 0 bases from J, leaving 8 bases between. This CDR3 has 14 residues. The CDR3 DNA sequence: TGTGCCAGCAGCCCGGAGTTCTCCTACAATGAGCAGTTCTTC. This sequence encodes CASSPEFSYNEQFF.

The CDR3 nucleotides read TGTGCCAGCAGCCCGGTGGGGCGGGGGGGCCCGTTGTATAAGACCCAGTACTTC. It encodes CASSPVGRGGPLYKTQYF. The chain has TRBV7-3 and TRBJ2-5; TRBD2 matches at 9 bases. The CDR3 consists of 18 residues. The V segment lost 5 bases and the J segment 6 bases; nucleotides outside the gene matches: 19. Germline CDR1 is SGHTA and CDR2 is FQGTGA.

This CDR3 reads CASNRGGIWNEQFF. CDR3 nucleotide sequence: TGTGCCAGCAATCGGGGCGGGATCTGGAATGAGCAGTTCTTC. The V gene is TRBV6-5, the J gene TRBJ2-1; TRBD2 might be the D (6 bases). There are 14 residues in the CDR3. V dropped 7 bases and J dropped 7 bases, with 17 bases sitting between them. Looked up from germline, CDR1 is MNHEY and CDR2 is SVGAGI.

The chain carries TRBV7-2 and TRBJ1-5; tentative D call: TRBD1 (6 bases). V was trimmed by 5 bases and J by 4 bases, leaving 9 bases between them. Germline V gene data show CDR1 as SGHTA and CDR2 as FQGNSA. This CDR3 region has 13 residues. CDR3 region: CASSRQENQPQHF. CDR3 nucleotides: TGTGCCAGCAGCCGACAGGAAAATCAGCCCCAGCATTTT.

This chain links TRBV7-8 with TRBJ1-1; the D gene is possibly TRBD1 (5 bases). This CDR3 comprises 13 residues. V lost 5 bases and J lost 3, with 10 bases in between. In germline, CDR1 is SGHVS, CDR2 FQNEAQ. The CDR3 DNA sequence: TGTGCCAGCAGCCTGGTCAGGGACACTGAAGCTTTCTTT. Residues: CASSLVRDTEAFF.